Reported below is one T cell receptor beta chain. TCRdb ran MiXCR on the RT-PCR reads and lists one entry per CDR3 protein. Among fewer than 75,000 distinct CDR3 sequences listed, 10% to 15% were seen once. This sample was taken from a study of patients and donors after allogeneic stem cell transplantation. The CDR3 extends over 11 amino acids. The V and J ends lost 8 bases and 2 bases, in that order; junction bases with no gene match: 0. Per germline, CDR1 MNHNY and CDR2 SVGAGI (reference sequence). What was sequenced was blood, either unsorted or a sorted T cell fraction (not recorded which). The chain combines TRBV6-6 with TRBJ2-7; 7 bases line up with TRBD2. This TCR derives from a human donor who was either an allogeneic HSCT recipient or a stem cell or donor lymphocyte infusion donor (not recorded which). It is not recorded whose cells these are; they may come from a transplant donor. The CDR3 spells CASGGAYEQYF. CDR3 coding DNA: TGTGCCAGCGGGGGGGCCTACGAGCAGTACTTC.